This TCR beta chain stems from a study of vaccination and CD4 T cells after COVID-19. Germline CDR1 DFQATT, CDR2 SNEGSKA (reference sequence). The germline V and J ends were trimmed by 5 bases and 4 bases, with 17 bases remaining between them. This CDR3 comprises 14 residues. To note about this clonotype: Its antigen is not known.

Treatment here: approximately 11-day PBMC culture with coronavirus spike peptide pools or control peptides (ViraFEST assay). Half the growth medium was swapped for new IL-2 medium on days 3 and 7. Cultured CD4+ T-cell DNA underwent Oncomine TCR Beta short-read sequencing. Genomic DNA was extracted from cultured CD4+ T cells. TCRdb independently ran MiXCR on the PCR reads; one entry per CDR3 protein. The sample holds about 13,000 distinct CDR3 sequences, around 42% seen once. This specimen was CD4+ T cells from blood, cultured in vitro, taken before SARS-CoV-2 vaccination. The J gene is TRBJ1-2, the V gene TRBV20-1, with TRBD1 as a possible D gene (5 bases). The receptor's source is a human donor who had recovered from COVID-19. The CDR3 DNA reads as TGCAGTGCTTTAACTAGGACAAGTCTCTATGGCTACACCTTC. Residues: CSALTRTSLYGYTF.